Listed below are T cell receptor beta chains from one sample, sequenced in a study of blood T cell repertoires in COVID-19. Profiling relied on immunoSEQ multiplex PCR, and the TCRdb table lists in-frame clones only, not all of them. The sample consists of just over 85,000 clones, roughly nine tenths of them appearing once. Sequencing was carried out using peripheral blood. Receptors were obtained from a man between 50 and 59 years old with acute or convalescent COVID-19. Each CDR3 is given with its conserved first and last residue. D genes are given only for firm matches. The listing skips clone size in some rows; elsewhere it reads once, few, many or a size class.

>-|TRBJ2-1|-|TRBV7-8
TGTGCCAGCAGCTTAGTAGGCAGGGACAATGAGCAGTTCTTC
CASSLVGRDNEQFF
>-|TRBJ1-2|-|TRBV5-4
TGTGCCAGCAGCCCGGCAGGAGGGGTCAACTATGGCTACACCTTC
CASSPAGGVNYGYTF
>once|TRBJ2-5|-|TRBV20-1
TGCAGTGCTAGGAGAGGGGAGACCCAGTACTTC
CSARRGETQYF
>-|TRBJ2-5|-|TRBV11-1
TGTGCCAGCAGCCCCCGGCTAGGATTCCAAGAGACCCAGTACTTC
CASSPRLGFQETQYF
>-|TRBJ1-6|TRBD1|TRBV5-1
TGCGCCAGCAGCCTAAGGACAGGCAATAATTCACCCCTCCACTTT
CASSLRTGNNSPLHF
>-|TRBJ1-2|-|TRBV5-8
TGTGCCAGCACGCCGGGGCCTTCGGAGGGCTATGGCTACACCTTC
CASTPGPSEGYGYTF
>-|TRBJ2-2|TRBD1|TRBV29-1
TGCAGCGTTGATAAGGGGGCAGGGTTGGACGGGGAGCTGTTTTTT
CSVDKGAGLDGELFF
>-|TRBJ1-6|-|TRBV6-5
TGTGCCACCACTCCGAGAGGCAGGGATAATTCACCCCTCCACTTT
CATTPRGRDNSPLHF
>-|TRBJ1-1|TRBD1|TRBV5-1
TGCGCCAGCAGCTCGACAGGGTTCACTGAAGCTTTCTTT
CASSSTGFTEAFF
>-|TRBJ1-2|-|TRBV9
TGTGCCAGCAGCTCGGGAGCGTATGGCTACACCTTC
CASSSGAYGYTF
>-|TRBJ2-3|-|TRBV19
TGTGCCAGTAAGGGGCTCATGGGCACAGATACGCAGTATTTT
CASKGLMGTDTQYF
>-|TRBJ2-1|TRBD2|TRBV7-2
TGTGCCAGCAGCTCAGAAGGGGCGGGGGGCTATGAGCAGTTCTTC
CASSSEGAGGYEQFF
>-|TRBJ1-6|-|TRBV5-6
TGTGCCAGCAGCTTGCCGACAGTTAATTCACCCCTCCACTTT
CASSLPTVNSPLHF
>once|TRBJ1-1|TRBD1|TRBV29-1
TGCAGCGTCAACAGGGGACTGAACACTGAAGCTTTCTTT
CSVNRGLNTEAFF
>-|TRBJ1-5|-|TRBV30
TGTGCCTGGAGTGTACACGCTGGGGGCTGGCAGCCCCAGCATTTT
CAWSVHAGGWQPQHF
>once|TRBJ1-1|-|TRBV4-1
TGCGCCAGCAGCCAAGATGGGAGGACGGGGGAAACTGAAGCTTTCTTT
CASSQDGRTGETEAFF
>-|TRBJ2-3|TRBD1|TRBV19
TGTGCCAGTAGGGGACAGGGGGCAGATACGCAGTATTTT
CASRGQGADTQYF
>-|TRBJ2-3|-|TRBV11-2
TGTGCCAGCAGCTTAGATGGGGGCATAATTAGCACAGATACGCAGTATTTT
CASSLDGGIISTDTQYF
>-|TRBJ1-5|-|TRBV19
TGTGCCAGTAGGGGCGACCAGCCCCAGCATTTT
CASRGDQPQHF
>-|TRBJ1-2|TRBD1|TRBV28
TGTGCCAGCAGTCCGGGACAGGGAACTTCTGGCTACACCTTC
CASSPGQGTSGYTF
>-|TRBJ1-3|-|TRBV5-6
TGTGCCAGCAGCTTGGCCACAGGGCGGAACACCATATATTTT
CASSLATGRNTIYF
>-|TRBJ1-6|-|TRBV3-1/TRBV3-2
TGTGCCAGCAGCCAAATAGAATCACCCCTCCACTTT
CASSQIESPLHF
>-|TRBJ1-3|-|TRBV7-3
TGTGCCAGCAGCCAAGGGGTCTCTGGAAACACCATATATTTT
CASSQGVSGNTIYF
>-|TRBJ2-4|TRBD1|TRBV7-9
TGTGCCAGCAGGCAGAGGACAGGGTTTGATGACAAAAACATTCAGTACTTC
CASRQRTGFDDKNIQYF
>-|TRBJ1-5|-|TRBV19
TGTGCCAGTAGTATAAACGGGGTAGGTCAGCCCCAGCATTTT
CASSINGVGQPQHF
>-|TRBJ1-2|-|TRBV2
TGTGCCAGCAGTGACCGAGCGGGAGGCCCTAACTATGGCTACACCTTC
CASSDRAGGPNYGYTF
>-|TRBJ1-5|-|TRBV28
TGTGCCAGCAGCACTACACCGGCGGGGGGGCCCCAGCATTTT
CASSTTPAGGPQHF
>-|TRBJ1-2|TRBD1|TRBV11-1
TGTGCCAGCAGCTTAGGCGACAGGGCGTATGGCTACACCTTC
CASSLGDRAYGYTF
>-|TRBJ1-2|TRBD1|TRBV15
TGTGCCACCAGCAGAGATGGGACAGGGCGTTTGGATGGCTACACCTTC
CATSRDGTGRLDGYTF
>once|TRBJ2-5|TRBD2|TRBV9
TGTGCCAGCAGCGTAGCTTCGGGACTAGCGGGGGAGACCCAGTACTTC
CASSVASGLAGETQYF
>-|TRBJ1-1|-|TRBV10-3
TGTGCCATCAGTGAGTCGACCCGGCGGGACACTGAAGCTTTCTTT
CAISESTRRDTEAFF
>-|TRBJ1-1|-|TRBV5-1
TGCGCCAGCAGCTTGGAACAGGTGAACACTGAAGCTTTCTTT
CASSLEQVNTEAFF
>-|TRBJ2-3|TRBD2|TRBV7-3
TGTGCCAGCAGCTTATCGTCTAGCGGGAGGGAAGATACGCAGTATTTT
CASSLSSSGREDTQYF
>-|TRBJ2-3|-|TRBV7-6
TGTGCCAGCAGCTTATTATCAAACAGTCTCACAGATACGCAGTATTTT
CASSLLSNSLTDTQYF
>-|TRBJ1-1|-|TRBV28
TGTGCCAGCAGCCGGGACAATATCGCTGAAGCTTTCTTT
CASSRDNIAEAFF
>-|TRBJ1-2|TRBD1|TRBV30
TGTGCCTGGACCCGGGACAGGCCTAGAAGCTACACCTTC
CAWTRDRPRSYTF
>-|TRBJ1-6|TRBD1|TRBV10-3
TGTGCCATCAGGGGACAGACAGTTACTAATTCACCCCTCCACTTT
CAIRGQTVTNSPLHF
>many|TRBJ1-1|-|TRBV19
TGTGCCAGTAGTATAGGGGGCTACAATCGGGACACTGAAGCTTTCTTT
CASSIGGYNRDTEAFF
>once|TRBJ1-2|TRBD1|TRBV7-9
TGTGCCAGCAGCTCCAACCGGGACAGGGTCGGCTACACCTTC
CASSSNRDRVGYTF
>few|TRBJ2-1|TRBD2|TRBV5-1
TGCGCCAGCGGTGGAGCGGGGGGCAACAATGAGCAGTTCTTC
CASGGAGGNNEQFF
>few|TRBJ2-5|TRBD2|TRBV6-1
TGTGCCAGCAGTGAAGCGCTAGCGGGGGGACAAGAGACCCAGTACTTC
CASSEALAGGQETQYF
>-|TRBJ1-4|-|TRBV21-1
TGTGCCAGCAGCATCACTCCCAAAGGGGGAACAACTAATGAAAAACTGTTTTTT
CASSITPKGGTTNEKLFF